A selection of T cell receptor beta chains follows, all from one sample in a study of identical twins. TCRdb reprocessed the 5' RACE reads with MiXCR, giving one entry per CDR3 protein. Found here are around 960,000 distinct CDR3 sequences, approximately 13% of them singletons; the top ten hold around 1.6%. This sample also belongs to another study, concerning yellow fever vaccine responses in identical twins.

Sequences were obtained from PBMCs. Receptor source: a woman aged 18-29 years in good health. Each CDR3 is given with its conserved first and last residue. Each record gives: J gene, D gene, clone size, V gene, CDR3 DNA, CDR3 protein. D genes are given only for firm matches. Some rows mark clone size as missing; the rest say once, few, many or name a class of expanded clone.

J: TRBJ2-2; D: TRBD2; size: few; V: TRBV20-1; DNA: TGCAGTGCTGGGACTAGCGGGGGGACACATAACACCGGGGAGCTGTTTTTT; CDR3: CSAGTSGGTHNTGELFF
J: TRBJ2-7; D: -; size: few; V: TRBV4-1; DNA: TGCGCCAGCAGCGTACTAGGTTCCTACGAGCAGTACTTC; CDR3: CASSVLGSYEQYF
J: TRBJ1-2; D: -; size: few; V: TRBV2; DNA: TGTGCCAGCAAGGCGCTGGTATGGCTATATGGCTACACCTTC; CDR3: CASKALVWLYGYTF
J: TRBJ2-5; D: TRBD2; size: many; V: TRBV6-5; DNA: TGTGCCAGCAGTCACGGGACTACAAAAGAGACCCAGTACTTC; CDR3: CASSHGTTKETQYF
J: TRBJ2-1; D: TRBD2; size: many; V: TRBV15; DNA: TGTGCCACCAGCAGAAAAGGTACTAGCGGGAGAGTCGGGACTTACAATGAGCAGTTCTTC; CDR3: CATSRKGTSGRVGTYNEQFF
J: TRBJ2-6; D: -; size: many; V: TRBV28; DNA: TGTGCCAGCAGGGGGAACTCGCAAGGGGCCAACGTCCTGACTTTC; CDR3: CASRGNSQGANVLTF
J: TRBJ2-1; D: -; size: few; V: TRBV5-5; DNA: TGTGCCAGCAGCACAGACGGGGTTAACAATGAGCAGTTCTTC; CDR3: CASSTDGVNNEQFF
J: TRBJ1-5; D: TRBD1; size: few; V: TRBV3-1; DNA: TGTGCCAGCAGCCCTCAGGGGGTCGGGCAGCCCCAGCATTTT; CDR3: CASSPQGVGQPQHF
J: TRBJ1-3; D: -; size: few; V: TRBV28; DNA: TGTGCCAGCACCACAGTTGGAAACACCATATATTTT; CDR3: CASTTVGNTIYF
J: TRBJ2-1; D: TRBD2; size: once; V: TRBV5-1; DNA: TGCGCCAGCAGCTTGGCCGGGACTAGCGGGAGGGGACCTAGGGATGAGCAGTTCTTC; CDR3: CASSLAGTSGRGPRDEQFF
J: TRBJ2-3; D: -; size: -; V: TRBV7-8; DNA: TGTGCCAGCAGCTCGGTGGGGGGTACGCAGTATTTT; CDR3: CASSSVGGTQYF
J: TRBJ2-3; D: -; size: few; V: TRBV20-1; DNA: TGCAGTGGACGGAGGGGCAGCGGAGCTAAGGATACGCAGTATTTT; CDR3: CSGRRGSGAKDTQYF
J: TRBJ2-1; D: -; size: few; V: TRBV20-1; DNA: TGCAGTGCTAGGGGGCCTACTCGCGGTCCCTACAATGAGCAGTTCTTC; CDR3: CSARGPTRGPYNEQFF
J: TRBJ2-3; D: -; size: few; V: TRBV27; DNA: TGTGCCAGCAGTAGAGCGGTGGGGACAGATACGCAGTATTTT; CDR3: CASSRAVGTDTQYF
J: TRBJ1-6; D: -; size: many; V: TRBV6-1; DNA: TGTGCCAGCAGTGATGGACGTTCGAATTCACCCCTCCACTTT; CDR3: CASSDGRSNSPLHF
J: TRBJ2-3; D: TRBD1; size: few; V: TRBV4-1; DNA: TGCGCCAGCGCACGAGGGACAGCTTCCACAGATACGCAGTATTTT; CDR3: CASARGTASTDTQYF
J: TRBJ1-2; D: -; size: few; V: TRBV28; DNA: TGTGCCAGCAGTTTATACCGGGGAGGTGGTAAGGATGGCTACACCTTC; CDR3: CASSLYRGGGKDGYTF
J: TRBJ1-5; D: -; size: -; V: TRBV20-1; DNA: TGCAGTGCTAGAGAAAAATATAGCAATCAGCCCCAGCATTTT; CDR3: CSAREKYSNQPQHF
J: TRBJ1-5; D: TRBD1; size: few; V: TRBV20-1; DNA: TGCAGTGCTAGGGGGACAGGGAACAATCAGCCCCAGCATTTT; CDR3: CSARGTGNNQPQHF
J: TRBJ2-5; D: TRBD2; size: few; V: TRBV5-1; DNA: TGCGCCAGCAGCGGGGGAGCGGGAGAGGAGACCCAGTACTTC; CDR3: CASSGGAGEETQYF
J: TRBJ2-5; D: -; size: many; V: TRBV4-1; DNA: TGCGCCAGCAGCCAAGTTTATGGAGAGACCCAGTACTTC; CDR3: CASSQVYGETQYF
J: TRBJ2-3; D: -; size: -; V: TRBV24-1; DNA: TGTGCCACCAGTGATTTTCGGCAGGGGTTAGATACGCAGTATTTT; CDR3: CATSDFRQGLDTQYF
J: TRBJ2-7; D: -; size: -; V: TRBV7-9; DNA: TGTGCCAGCAGCTTAAGGTTACAGACCTTTAACGAGCAGTACTTC; CDR3: CASSLRLQTFNEQYF
J: TRBJ2-1; D: -; size: -; V: TRBV20-1; DNA: TGCAGTGCTCCCGTTAGAGCGTTCTCCTACAATGAGCAGTTCTTC; CDR3: CSAPVRAFSYNEQFF
J: TRBJ2-1; D: TRBD2; size: -; V: TRBV5-1; DNA: TGCGCCAGCAGCTTGGGGTCTAGCGGGTTAAATGAGCAGTTCTTC; CDR3: CASSLGSSGLNEQFF
J: TRBJ2-5; D: TRBD2; size: -; V: TRBV29-1; DNA: TGCAGCGTTGACGGGGCTAGCGGGAGGGCGGAGACCCAGTACTTC; CDR3: CSVDGASGRAETQYF
J: TRBJ1-2; D: -; size: -; V: TRBV7-2; DNA: TGTGCCAGCAGCCTGAGGGGTTGGGGCTACACCTTC; CDR3: CASSLRGWGYTF
J: TRBJ1-4; D: -; size: -; V: TRBV25-1; DNA: TGTGCCAGCAGTGAATCGTTAGGGGAACGTAAAAAACTGTTTTTT; CDR3: CASSESLGERKKLFF
J: TRBJ2-1; D: TRBD1; size: -; V: TRBV24-1; DNA: TGTGCCACCAGTGACCGTCGAAAAAACAGGGGAAATGAGCAGTTCTTC; CDR3: CATSDRRKNRGNEQFF
J: TRBJ1-1; D: -; size: few; V: TRBV10-3; DNA: TGTGCCATCAGATCGAATCGGGGGGGCCTATCTATGACTGAAGCTTTCTTT; CDR3: CAIRSNRGGLSMTEAFF
J: TRBJ2-5; D: -; size: -; V: TRBV24-1; DNA: TGTGCCACCAGTGATGCTGGGTTGCAAGAGACCCAGTACTTC; CDR3: CATSDAGLQETQYF
J: TRBJ2-1; D: TRBD1; size: -; V: TRBV6-1; DNA: TGTGCCAGCAGTCGACAGGGTACGTCCTACAATGAGCAGTTCTTC; CDR3: CASSRQGTSYNEQFF
J: TRBJ2-2; D: TRBD2; size: -; V: TRBV3-1; DNA: TGTGCCAGCAGCCAACCGGGACTAGCGGGCCCAAACACCGGGGAGCTGTTTTTT; CDR3: CASSQPGLAGPNTGELFF
J: TRBJ2-1; D: TRBD2; size: -; V: TRBV4-1; DNA: TGCGCCAGCAGCCGGGGACTAGCGGGAGTTCTACCCTACAATGAGCAGTTCTTC; CDR3: CASSRGLAGVLPYNEQFF
J: TRBJ2-3; D: TRBD2; size: few; V: TRBV5-1; DNA: TGCGCCAGCAGCTTGCCGGGCGGGGGGGCTTCAGATACGCAGTATTTT; CDR3: CASSLPGGGASDTQYF
J: TRBJ1-1; D: -; size: -; V: TRBV6-1; DNA: TGTGCCAGCGGAACTGCAGGGGCGGGGGGCACTGAAGCTTTCTTT; CDR3: CASGTAGAGGTEAFF
J: TRBJ1-2; D: TRBD1; size: -; V: TRBV3-1; DNA: TGTGCCAGCAGCCAAGGACAGGGTCGAAACTATGGCTACACCTTC; CDR3: CASSQGQGRNYGYTF
J: TRBJ2-3; D: TRBD2; size: many; V: TRBV12-3/TRBV12-4; DNA: TGTGCCAGCTCTCCTGCCGGGGGGAAACCAGATACGCAGTATTTT; CDR3: CASSPAGGKPDTQYF
J: TRBJ1-4; D: -; size: many; V: TRBV4-1; DNA: TGCGCCAGCAGCCAACCTCCGGGCAGGGGAGGTGAAAAACTGTTTTTT; CDR3: CASSQPPGRGGEKLFF
J: TRBJ1-1; D: -; size: few; V: TRBV6-5; DNA: TGTGCCAGCAGTTACCTGTGGCAGAACACTGAAGCTTTCTTT; CDR3: CASSYLWQNTEAFF
J: TRBJ1-5; D: -; size: many; V: TRBV27; DNA: TGTGCCAGCAGCCGAGGGTTGGGTCAGCCCCAGCATTTT; CDR3: CASSRGLGQPQHF
J: TRBJ2-1; D: TRBD2; size: -; V: TRBV20-1; DNA: TGCAGTGCAACGAATAGCGGGGGGTTTGAGCAGTTCTTC; CDR3: CSATNSGGFEQFF
J: TRBJ2-4; D: TRBD2; size: -; V: TRBV12-3/TRBV12-4; DNA: TGTGCCAGCAGTTTTGGGACTACTTCCATTCAGTACTTC; CDR3: CASSFGTTSIQYF
J: TRBJ2-2; D: TRBD2; size: few; V: TRBV5-1; DNA: TGCGCCAGCAGCGTGACTAGCGGGCCACCGGGATCCGGGGAGCTGTTTTTT; CDR3: CASSVTSGPPGSGELFF
J: TRBJ2-5; D: -; size: few; V: TRBV29-1; DNA: TGCAGCGTTGCGGCAGTTAAAGAGACCCAGTACTTC; CDR3: CSVAAVKETQYF
J: TRBJ2-3; D: -; size: many; V: TRBV29-1; DNA: TGCAGCGCCCAACCCCCTGGACAAAGCACAGATACGCAGTATTTT; CDR3: CSAQPPGQSTDTQYF
J: TRBJ2-1; D: -; size: few; V: TRBV28; DNA: TGTGCCAGCAGTTTAACCGGGGTAGCCCGGACCCATGAGCAGTTCTTC; CDR3: CASSLTGVARTHEQFF
J: TRBJ2-3; D: TRBD2; size: many; V: TRBV6-1; DNA: TGTGCCACCGCACCGGGGACTAGCGGGTCAGATACGCAGTATTTT; CDR3: CATAPGTSGSDTQYF
J: TRBJ2-6; D: -; size: -; V: TRBV7-9; DNA: TGTGCCAGCAGCTTAGTATCCACGGGCGGGGCCAACGTCCTGACTTTC; CDR3: CASSLVSTGGANVLTF
J: TRBJ2-7; D: TRBD2; size: -; V: TRBV27; DNA: TGTGCCAGCAGTCCTACTAGCGGGAGAAATAACTTCGGCGCCTACGAGCAGTACTTC; CDR3: CASSPTSGRNNFGAYEQYF
J: TRBJ2-1; D: TRBD2; size: -; V: TRBV3-1; DNA: TGTGCCAGCAGCCAGGTAGCGGGATCCATTGTCCCCAATGAGCAGTTCTTC; CDR3: CASSQVAGSIVPNEQFF
J: TRBJ2-7; D: TRBD2; size: -; V: TRBV7-9; DNA: TGTGCCAGCAGCTTAGACGCTAGCGGGAGTGTCGAGCAGTACTTC; CDR3: CASSLDASGSVEQYF
J: TRBJ2-3; D: -; size: few; V: TRBV12-3/TRBV12-4; DNA: TGTGCCAGCAGTTTCGGACATTCGCCAGATACGCAGTATTTT; CDR3: CASSFGHSPDTQYF
J: TRBJ2-1; D: TRBD2; size: many; V: TRBV20-1; DNA: TGCAGTGCTCAAGGGACTAGCGGTAACAATGAGCAGTTCTTC; CDR3: CSAQGTSGNNEQFF
J: TRBJ2-5; D: -; size: -; V: TRBV28; DNA: TGTGCCAGCAGTTTCATGTCCTTACTTCGGGAGACCCAGTACTTC; CDR3: CASSFMSLLRETQYF
J: TRBJ2-1; D: TRBD2; size: -; V: TRBV6-2/TRBV6-3; DNA: TGTGCCAGCAGTTCACAACGCAGGGCTAGCGGGAATGAGGAGCAGTTCTTC; CDR3: CASSSQRRASGNEEQFF
J: TRBJ2-2; D: TRBD2; size: many; V: TRBV29-1; DNA: TGCAGCGCTAGCGGGGGGGCCATCGGGGAGCTGTTTTTT; CDR3: CSASGGAIGELFF
J: TRBJ2-1; D: -; size: few; V: TRBV20-1; DNA: TGCAGTGCAGCCGGGGTGGGACCGGGACAAAGCTCCTACAATGAGCAGTTCTTC; CDR3: CSAAGVGPGQSSYNEQFF
J: TRBJ1-1; D: -; size: -; V: TRBV5-1; DNA: TGCGCCAGCAGCTGGACTAGCGGGTGGGCTGAAGCTTTCTTT; CDR3: CASSWTSGWAEAFF